The present entry profiles one T cell receptor (beta chain) with its context. Its antigen is not known. Punch biopsies of lesional scalp, plus peripheral blood, were taken from alopecia areata patients. This specimen belongs to a study of CD8+ T cells in alopecia areata. Study-wide findings and caveats: Patients showed less clear TCR sequence sharing than mice, possibly partly because of HLA diversity. Scalp lesions, especially in alopecia totalis/universalis, had higher clonality than normal scalp. Normal skin contains resident alphabeta T cells, and these are also sequenced in scalp samples.

The authors extracted RNA and reverse transcribed it into cDNA as the sequencing template. TCRdb's copy holds only in-frame clones and misses some; the assay was immunoSEQ multiplex PCR. The sample records almost 250,000 clones, roughly 69% being singletons. The sequence came from a human donor with alopecia areata. The material was CD4+ T cells sorted from blood, obtained at week 0.

The CDR3 nucleotides read TGTGCCAGCAGCCAAGAGACAGGGGCCTACGAGCAGTACTTC. Its protein product is CASSQETGAYEQYF. The J gene is TRBJ2-7, the V gene TRBV4-2; 8 nucleotides agree with TRBD1. Germline V gene data show CDR1 as LGHNA and CDR2 as YNFKEQ. V lost 0 bases and J lost 2; bases outside the gene matches: 0. There are 14 residues in the CDR3.